This T cell receptor (beta chain) stems from a study of spatial heterogeneity in lung cancer. At the level of the study: Raw sequencing reads included, on average, more than eight appearances of each unique TCR and UMI combination.

The time point: sample taken at primary tumor resection. Sequencing was performed on whole RNA extracted from tumor and nontumor lung tissue, or from frozen PBMC, and the material was left unsorted. Trimming took off 1 base at V and 0 bases at J, with 14 bases between the two ends. CDR3 size: 16 residues. The germline V gene has CDR1 SGHRS and CDR2 YFSETQ. Whole-study results and caveats: Tumors with more nonsynonymous mutations had more expanded intratumoral alpha and beta TCRs.

TCRdb re-called the 5' RACE reads through MiXCR, storing one row per CDR3 protein. The table lists around 11,000 distinct CDR3 sequences, more than 7% of them singletons. This clonotype occurred many times. What it recognizes is unknown. The size of this beta chain means little, since it is a stray read in a library made for alpha chains. The gene calls are TRBV5-1 and TRBJ2-7, with D unresolved. The sample in question was lung tumor tissue, obtained at surgery. The clonotype comes from a female donor with early-stage non-small cell lung cancer. DNA for the CDR3: TGCGCCAGCAGCTTGTCGGGTGGCCCGGACTCCTACGAGCAGTACTTC. This translates into CASSLSGGPDSYEQYF.